Sequencing of this T cell receptor beta chain was carried out in a study of T cell repertoires in cytomegalovirus infection. This clonotype has at least ten counts. Antigen unknown. TCRdb itself ran the reads through MiXCR, one entry per CDR3 protein. The table lists approximately 500,000 distinct CDR3 sequences, more than 15% of them singletons. General study results and limits: Identification of carriers of CMV plus the relevant HLA was performed using cumulative public TCR beta family frequency. Clonotypes of TCR beta that were HLA-C-restricted and CMV-specific dominated the ex vivo response.

This CDR3 is 14 amino acids long. The V gene's germline CDR1 is MDHEN and CDR2 SYDVKM. The ends were cut back, 3 bases at V and 1 base at J, with 8 bases in the middle. The clonotype originates from a human donor in good health (CMV status not recorded). Some clones in this sample may be carry-over from other donors' samples. Sequencing used CD8+ T cells from PBMCs. The rearrangement uses TRBV28 and TRBJ2-3; the D is unclear. CDR3 loop: CASSLERGTDTQYF. The DNA for the CDR3 is TGTGCCAGCAGTTTGGAGCGCGGCACAGATACGCAGTATTTT.